The clone carrying this T cell receptor (beta chain) was seen a single time. J gave up 0 bases and V 6 bases, and 8 bases lay outside the gene matches. The germline V gene encodes CDR1 MNHEY and CDR2 SMNVEV (reference sequence). CDR3 length equals 15 residues. Profiling relied on immunoSEQ multiplex PCR, and the TCRdb table lists in-frame clones only, not all of them. Among approximately 80,000 clones listed, 78% were seen once. This sample was included in a study of radiotherapy plus CTLA-4 blockade in lung cancer. Enrolled patients, whose metastatic non-small-cell lung cancer was chemo-refractory, received focal radiation plus CTLA-4 blockade with ipilimumab.

Sequenced here: peripheral blood, sampled from a patient treated with radiotherapy plus ipilimumab. The TCR comes from a human donor with non-small cell lung cancer whose response to radiotherapy plus ipilimumab could not be evaluated. Some clones in this sample may be carry-over from other donors' samples. The gene calls are TRBV27 and TRBJ2-7, with 7 bases identical to TRBD2. The CDR3 nucleotides are TGTGCCAGCAGCCCGGGGCTAGCGGACTCCTACGAGCAGTACTTC. Protein sequence: CASSPGLADSYEQYF.